This T cell receptor (beta chain) originates from a study of cytomegalovirus exposure and HLA in healthy donors. The J segment lost 4 bases and the V segment lost 8 bases, leaving 19 bases of the junction unmatched. The germline V gene has CDR1 LNHDA and CDR2 SQIVND (reference sequence). The CDR3 covers 19 residues. PCR primers comprised 60 Vbeta and 13 Jbeta primers. Sequencing used immunoSEQ multiplex PCR; TCRdb keeps in-frame clones, though not all of them. The sample lists 220,000 or so clones; about 81% were seen once. Note on this clone: Its antigen is as yet unknown.

Study-level findings and limits: When the data were analyzed later, several of the most significant clusters appeared to be linked to common viral pathogens.

The chain joins TRBV19 to TRBJ1-3; 11 bases are a match to TRBD1. The sample taken for sequencing was PBMCs. This clonotype was sampled from a woman in her thirties or forties in good health and CMV-seronegative. CDR3 nucleotide sequence: TGTGCCAGTTATGACCCCTTCGACGGACAGGGGGCGGCAGGAAACACCATATATTTT. Protein product: CASYDPFDGQGAAGNTIYF. Full variable domain (rest looked up from reference TRBV19 and TRBJ1-3): DGGITQSPKYLFRKEGQNVTLSCEQNLNHDAMYWYRQDPGQGLRLIYYSQIVNDFQKGDIAEGYSVSREKKESFPLTVTSAQKNPTAFYLCASYDPFDGQGAAGNTIYFGEGSWLTVV.